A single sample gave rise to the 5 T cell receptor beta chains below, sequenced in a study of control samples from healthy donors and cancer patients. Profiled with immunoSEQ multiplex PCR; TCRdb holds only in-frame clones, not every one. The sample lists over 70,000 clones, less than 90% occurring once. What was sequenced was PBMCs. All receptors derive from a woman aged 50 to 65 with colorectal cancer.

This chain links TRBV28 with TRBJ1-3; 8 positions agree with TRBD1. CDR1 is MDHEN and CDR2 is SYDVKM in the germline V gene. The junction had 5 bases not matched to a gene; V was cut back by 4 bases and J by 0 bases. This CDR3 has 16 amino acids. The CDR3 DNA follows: TGTGCCAGCAGTTCCCCAGGGGGCCGCTCTGGAAACACCATATATTTT. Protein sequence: CASSSPGGRSGNTIYF.

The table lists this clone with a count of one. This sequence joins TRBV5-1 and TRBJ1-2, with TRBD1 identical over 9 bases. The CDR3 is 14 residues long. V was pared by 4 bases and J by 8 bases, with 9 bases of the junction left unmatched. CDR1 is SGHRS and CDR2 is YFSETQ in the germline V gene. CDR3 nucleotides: TGCGCCAGCAGCCGGGAACAGGGGGCGAGCGGCTACACCTTC. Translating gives CASSREQGASGYTF.

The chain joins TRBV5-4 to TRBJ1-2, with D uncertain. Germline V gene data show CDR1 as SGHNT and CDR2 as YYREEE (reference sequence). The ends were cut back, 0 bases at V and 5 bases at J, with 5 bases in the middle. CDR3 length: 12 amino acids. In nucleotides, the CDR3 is TGTGCCAGCAGCTTGGATGAGTATGGCTACACCTTC. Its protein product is CASSLDEYGYTF.

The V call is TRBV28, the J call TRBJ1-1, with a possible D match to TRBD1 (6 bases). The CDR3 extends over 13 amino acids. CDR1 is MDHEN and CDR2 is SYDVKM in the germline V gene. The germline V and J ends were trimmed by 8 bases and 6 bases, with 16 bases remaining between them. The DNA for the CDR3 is TGTGCCAGCGGACTACAGGGAAGGCCTGAAGCTTTCTTT. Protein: CASGLQGRPEAFF. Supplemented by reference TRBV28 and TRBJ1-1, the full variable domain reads DVKVTQSSRYLVKRTGEKVFLECVQDMDHENMFWYRQDPGLGLRLIYFSYDVKMKEKGDIPEGYSVSREKKERFSLILESASTNQTSMYLCASGLQGRPEAFFGQGTRLTVV.

The CDR3 DNA is TGTGCCAGCAGCCAAGTCCAGGGCAGGGGGGGAGATACGCAGTATTTT. Translated: CASSQVQGRGGDTQYF. This chain joins TRBV4-2 and TRBJ2-3; D is perhaps TRBD1 or TRBD2 (7 bases each). The CDR3 sequence is 16 residues long. V shed 1 base and J shed 5 bases, with 16 bases lying between them. Germline V gene sequence: CDR1 LGHNA, CDR2 YNFKEQ.